This TCR beta chain was obtained from a study of cytomegalovirus exposure and HLA in healthy donors. General observations from the study: There were several of the most significant clusters that appeared linked to common viral pathogens in a later analysis. TCR beta sequences reportedly predicted most subjects' HLA-A and HLA-B alleles accurately. TCR beta chains associated with HLA were, in a later analysis, more clonally expanded than equally common others.

On this clone itself: What it recognizes is unknown.

The V segment lost 2 bases and the J segment 7 bases; nucleotides outside the gene matches: 2. The CDR3 contains 13 residues. The germline V gene has CDR1 SEHNR and CDR2 FQNEAQ (reference sequence). In the PCR, 60 Vbeta and 13 Jbeta primers were used. TCRdb's table, derived via immunoSEQ multiplex PCR, lists solely in-frame clones and lacks some. The sample has 130,000 to 150,000 clones; roughly 80% are singletons. Input material: PBMCs. This chain connects TRBV7-9 to TRBJ2-1, with 7 bases identical to TRBD2. This clonotype was sampled from a man between 40 and 49 years old in good health and CMV-seropositive. Here the CDR3 reads CASSLWGGNEQFF. The CDR3 nucleotides are TGTGCCAGCAGCTTATGGGGGGGGAATGAGCAGTTCTTC. Complete variable domain (other parts from reference TRBV7-9 and TRBJ2-1): DTGVSQNPRHKITKRGQNVTFRCDPISEHNRLYWYRQTLGQGPEFLTYFQNEAQLEKSRLLSDRFSAERPKGSFSTLEIQRTEQGDSAMYLCASSLWGGNEQFFGPGTRLTVL.